The clone carrying this T cell receptor beta chain was seen repeatedly, ten times or more. Its target is not known. RNA transcripts provided the source from which TCR beta CDR3 regions were amplified. First-round RT-PCR with HTBI primers amplified the TCR CDR3 region. From the multiplex PCR reads, TCRdb called clonotypes with MiXCR, one entry per CDR3 protein. The sample consists of around 390,000 distinct CDR3 sequences, roughly 15% of them appearing once. The data were taken from a study of T cells in Graves' hyperthyroidism and ophthalmopathy. Whole-study findings and limits: A median about 6.5 months before onset, the model predicted ophthalmopathy. A model of 13 V-J features distinguished ophthalmopathy from stable hyperthyroidism. Peripheral blood also featured most of the thyroid clonotypes expanded above 0.001.

The germline V gene encodes CDR1 MNHNS and CDR2 SASEGT. J was trimmed by 5 bases and V by 5 bases; bases with no gene match: 4. The CDR3 covers 14 residues. The genes are TRBV6-1 and TRBJ2-1, with 9 bases matching TRBD2. The material sequenced was blood. The clonotype comes from a woman in her thirties with Graves' ophthalmopathy. This CDR3 is CASSRGGANNEQFF. CDR3 bases: TGTGCCAGCAGTCGCGGGGGGGCTAACAATGAGCAGTTCTTC.